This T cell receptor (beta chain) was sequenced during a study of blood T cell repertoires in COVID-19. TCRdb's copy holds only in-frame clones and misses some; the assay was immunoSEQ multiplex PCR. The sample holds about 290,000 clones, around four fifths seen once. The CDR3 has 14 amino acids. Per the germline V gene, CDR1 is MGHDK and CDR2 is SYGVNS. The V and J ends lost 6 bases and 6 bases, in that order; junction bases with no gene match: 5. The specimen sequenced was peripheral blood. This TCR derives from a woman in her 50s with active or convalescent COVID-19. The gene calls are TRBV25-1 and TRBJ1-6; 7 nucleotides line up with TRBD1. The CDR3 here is CASRETGSNSPLHF. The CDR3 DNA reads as TGTGCCAGCAGGGAGACAGGGAGTAATTCACCCCTCCACTTT.